This T cell receptor beta chain originates from a study of glioma-infiltrating T cells after dendritic cell vaccination. Using immunoSEQ multiplex PCR, the repertoire was profiled, and TCRdb retains in-frame clones only, with some absent. The sample records tens of thousands of clones, over 75% being singletons. The germline V gene has CDR1 MNHEY and CDR2 SVGAGI. The CDR3 spans 14 residues. The ends were cut back, 8 bases at V and 6 bases at J, with 17 bases in the middle. The chain links TRBV6-5 to TRBJ2-1; D may be TRBD2 (5 bases). This TCR was sampled from a human donor with glioblastoma. This sample comprised blood, obtained before dendritic cell vaccination. Here the CDR3 DNA reads TGTGCCAGCCGAGGCCTTCAGGCGGGCAATGAGCAGTTCTTC. Protein: CASRGLQAGNEQFF.